The 5 T cell receptor beta chains given below trace back to one sample, sequenced in a study of early T cells in non-severe SARS-CoV-2 infection. TCRdb processed the 5' RACE reads anew with MiXCR; each CDR3 protein has one entry. The table has approximately 69,000 distinct CDR3 sequences, over 10% seen once. The source material was whole blood, sampled at baseline. The receptors derive from an adult who was a healthcare worker with PCR-confirmed SARS-CoV-2 infection or an uninfected control (not recorded which).

This clonotype has a handful of counts. CDR3 sequence reads: CASSPLGSSFGYTF. For the CDR3, the DNA is TGTGCCAGCAGCCCGCTGGGATCGAGCTTTGGCTACACCTTC. The V and J genes are TRBV6-6 and TRBJ1-2; D remains unclear. CDR1 and CDR2 from the germline V gene are MNHNY and SVGAGI (reference sequence). V lost 6 bases, J lost 7 bases, and 18 bases lay in between. CDR3 length: 14 amino acids.

The chain employs TRBV4-1 and TRBJ2-3, with 10 nucleotides matching TRBD2. The CDR3 covers 17 residues. V was clipped by 3 bases and J by 8 bases; unmatched bases: 14. From germline, CDR1 is MGHRA and CDR2 YSYEKL. The CDR3 DNA follows: TGCGCCAGCAGCCAGGAACTAGCGGGAAATCAGGCGCGTACGCAGTATTTT. Amino acids: CASSQELAGNQARTQYF.

V usage is TRBV7-2 and J usage is TRBJ1-1; D is unclear. The V end was cut by 0 bases, the J end by 2 bases, with 10 bases between. Germline assignment: CDR1 SGHTA and CDR2 FQGNSA. The CDR3 extends over 15 amino acids. CDR3 loop: CASSLAWVGNTEAFF. The CDR3 DNA follows: TGTGCCAGCAGCTTAGCGTGGGTGGGAAACACTGAAGCTTTCTTT.

V and J are TRBV20-1 and TRBJ2-7; D perhaps matches TRBD1 (5 bases). Per germline, CDR1 DFQATT and CDR2 SNEGSKA (reference sequence). CDR3 size: 14 residues. Between the trimmed V and J ends, which lost 3 bases and 2 bases, there was a span of 14 bases. CDR3 protein: CSARQGGNAYEQYF. As DNA, the CDR3 is TGCAGTGCTAGGCAGGGCGGCAATGCCTACGAGCAGTACTTC.

This clonotype was seen a few times. The chain has TRBV28 and TRBJ1-2, with D maybe TRBD1 (5 bases). Trimming stripped 5 bases from V and 6 bases from J, with 13 bases between. The CDR3 extends over 13 amino acids. Germline CDR1 reads MDHEN; CDR2 reads SYDVKM. The CDR3 protein is CASSVSEGHGYTF. In DNA form, the CDR3 reads TGTGCCAGCAGTGTGTCGGAGGGACATGGCTACACCTTC.